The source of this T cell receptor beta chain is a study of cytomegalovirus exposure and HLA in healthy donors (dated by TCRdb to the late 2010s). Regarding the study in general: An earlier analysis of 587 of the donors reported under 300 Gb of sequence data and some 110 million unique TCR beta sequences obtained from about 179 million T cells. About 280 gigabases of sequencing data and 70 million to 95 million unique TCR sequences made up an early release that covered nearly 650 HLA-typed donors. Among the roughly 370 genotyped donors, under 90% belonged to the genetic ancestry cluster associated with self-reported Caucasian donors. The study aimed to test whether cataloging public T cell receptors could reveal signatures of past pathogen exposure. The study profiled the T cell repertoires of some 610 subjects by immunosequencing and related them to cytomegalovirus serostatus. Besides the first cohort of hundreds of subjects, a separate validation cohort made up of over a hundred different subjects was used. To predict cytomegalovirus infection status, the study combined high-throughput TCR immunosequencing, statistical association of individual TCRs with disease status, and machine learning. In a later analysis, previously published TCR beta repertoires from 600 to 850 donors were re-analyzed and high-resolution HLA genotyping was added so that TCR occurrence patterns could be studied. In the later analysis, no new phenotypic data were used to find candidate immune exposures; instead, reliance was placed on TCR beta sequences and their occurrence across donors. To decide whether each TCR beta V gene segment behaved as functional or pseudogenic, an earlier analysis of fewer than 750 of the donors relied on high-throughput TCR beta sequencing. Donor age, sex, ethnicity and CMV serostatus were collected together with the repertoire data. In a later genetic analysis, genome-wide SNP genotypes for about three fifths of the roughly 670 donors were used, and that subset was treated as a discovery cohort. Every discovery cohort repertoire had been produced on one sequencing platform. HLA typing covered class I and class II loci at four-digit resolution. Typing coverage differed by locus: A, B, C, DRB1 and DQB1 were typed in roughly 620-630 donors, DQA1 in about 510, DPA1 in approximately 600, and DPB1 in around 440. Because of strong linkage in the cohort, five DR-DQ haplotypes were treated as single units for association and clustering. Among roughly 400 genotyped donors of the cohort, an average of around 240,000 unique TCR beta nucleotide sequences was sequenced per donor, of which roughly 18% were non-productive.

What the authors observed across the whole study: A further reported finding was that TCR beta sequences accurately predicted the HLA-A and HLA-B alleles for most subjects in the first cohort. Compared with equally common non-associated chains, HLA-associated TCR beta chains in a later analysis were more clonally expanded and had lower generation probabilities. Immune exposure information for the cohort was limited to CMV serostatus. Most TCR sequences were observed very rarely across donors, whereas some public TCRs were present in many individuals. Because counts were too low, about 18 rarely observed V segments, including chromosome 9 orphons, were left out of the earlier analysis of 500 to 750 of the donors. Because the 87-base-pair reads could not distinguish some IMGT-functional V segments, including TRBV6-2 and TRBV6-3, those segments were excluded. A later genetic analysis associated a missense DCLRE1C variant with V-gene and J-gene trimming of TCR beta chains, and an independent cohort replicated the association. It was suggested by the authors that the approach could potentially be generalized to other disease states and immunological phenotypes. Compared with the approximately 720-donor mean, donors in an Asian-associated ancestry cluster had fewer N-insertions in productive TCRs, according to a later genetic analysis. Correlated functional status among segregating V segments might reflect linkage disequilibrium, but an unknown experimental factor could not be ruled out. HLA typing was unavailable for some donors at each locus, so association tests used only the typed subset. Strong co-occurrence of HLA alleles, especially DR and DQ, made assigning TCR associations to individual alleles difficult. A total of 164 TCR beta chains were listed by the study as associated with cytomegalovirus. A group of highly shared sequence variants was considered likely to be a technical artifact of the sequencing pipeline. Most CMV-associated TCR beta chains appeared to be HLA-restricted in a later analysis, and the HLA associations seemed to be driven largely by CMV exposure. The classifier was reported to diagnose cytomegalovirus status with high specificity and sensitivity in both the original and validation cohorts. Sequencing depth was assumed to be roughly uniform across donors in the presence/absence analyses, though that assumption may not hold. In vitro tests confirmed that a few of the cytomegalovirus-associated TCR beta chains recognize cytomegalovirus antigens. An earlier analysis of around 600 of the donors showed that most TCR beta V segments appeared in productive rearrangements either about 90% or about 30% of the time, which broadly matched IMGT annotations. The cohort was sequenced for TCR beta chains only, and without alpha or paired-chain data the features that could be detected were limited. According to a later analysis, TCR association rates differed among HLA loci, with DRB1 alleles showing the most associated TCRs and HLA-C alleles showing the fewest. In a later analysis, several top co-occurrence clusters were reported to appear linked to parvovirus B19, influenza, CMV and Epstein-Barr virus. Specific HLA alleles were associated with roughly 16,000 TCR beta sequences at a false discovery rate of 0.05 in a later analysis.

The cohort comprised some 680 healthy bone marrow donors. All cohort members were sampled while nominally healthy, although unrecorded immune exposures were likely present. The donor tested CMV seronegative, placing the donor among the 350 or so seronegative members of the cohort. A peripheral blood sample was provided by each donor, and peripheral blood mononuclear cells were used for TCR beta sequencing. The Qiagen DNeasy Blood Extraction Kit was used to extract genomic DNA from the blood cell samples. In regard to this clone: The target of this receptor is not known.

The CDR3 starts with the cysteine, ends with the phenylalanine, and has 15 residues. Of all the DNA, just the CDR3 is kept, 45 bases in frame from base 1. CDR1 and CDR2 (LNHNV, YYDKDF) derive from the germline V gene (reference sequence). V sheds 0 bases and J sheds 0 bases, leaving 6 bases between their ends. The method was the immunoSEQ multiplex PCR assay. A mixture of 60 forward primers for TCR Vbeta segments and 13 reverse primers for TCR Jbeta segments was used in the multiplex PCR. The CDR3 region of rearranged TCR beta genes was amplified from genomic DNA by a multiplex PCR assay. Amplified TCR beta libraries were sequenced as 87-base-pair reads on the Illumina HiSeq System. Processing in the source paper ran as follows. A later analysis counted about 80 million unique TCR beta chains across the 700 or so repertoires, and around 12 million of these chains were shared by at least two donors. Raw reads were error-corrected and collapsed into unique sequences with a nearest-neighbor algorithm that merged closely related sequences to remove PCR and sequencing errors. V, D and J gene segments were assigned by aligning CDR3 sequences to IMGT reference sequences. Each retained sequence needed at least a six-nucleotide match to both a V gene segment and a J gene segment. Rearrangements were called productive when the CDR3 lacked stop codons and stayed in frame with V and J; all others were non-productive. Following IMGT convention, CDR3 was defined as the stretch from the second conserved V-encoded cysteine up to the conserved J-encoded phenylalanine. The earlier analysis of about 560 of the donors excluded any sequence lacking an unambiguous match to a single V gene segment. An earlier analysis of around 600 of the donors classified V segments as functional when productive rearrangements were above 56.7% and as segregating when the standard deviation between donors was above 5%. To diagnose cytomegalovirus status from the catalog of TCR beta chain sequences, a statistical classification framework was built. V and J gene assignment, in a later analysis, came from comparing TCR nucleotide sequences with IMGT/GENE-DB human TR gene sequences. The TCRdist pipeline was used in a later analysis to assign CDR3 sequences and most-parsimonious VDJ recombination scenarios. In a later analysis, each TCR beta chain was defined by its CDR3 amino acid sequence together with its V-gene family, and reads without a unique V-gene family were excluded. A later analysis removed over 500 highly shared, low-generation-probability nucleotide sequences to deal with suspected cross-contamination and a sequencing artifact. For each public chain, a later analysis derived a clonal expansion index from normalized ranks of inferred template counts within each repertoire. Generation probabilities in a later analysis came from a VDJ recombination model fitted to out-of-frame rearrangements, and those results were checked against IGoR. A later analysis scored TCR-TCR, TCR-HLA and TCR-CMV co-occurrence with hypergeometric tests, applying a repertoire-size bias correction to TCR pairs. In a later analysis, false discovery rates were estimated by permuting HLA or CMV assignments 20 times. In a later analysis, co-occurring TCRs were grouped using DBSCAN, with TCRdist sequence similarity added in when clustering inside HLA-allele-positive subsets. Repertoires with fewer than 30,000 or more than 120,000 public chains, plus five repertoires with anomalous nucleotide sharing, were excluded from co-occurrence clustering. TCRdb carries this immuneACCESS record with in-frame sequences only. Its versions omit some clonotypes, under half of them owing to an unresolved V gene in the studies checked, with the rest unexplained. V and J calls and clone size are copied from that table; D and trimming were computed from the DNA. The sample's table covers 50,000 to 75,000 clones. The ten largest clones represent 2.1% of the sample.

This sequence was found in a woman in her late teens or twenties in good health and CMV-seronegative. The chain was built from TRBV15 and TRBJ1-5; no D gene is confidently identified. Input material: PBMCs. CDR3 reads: CATSREGGSNQPQHF. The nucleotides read TGTGCCACCAGCAGAGAAGGAGGTAGCAATCAGCCCCAGCATTTT.